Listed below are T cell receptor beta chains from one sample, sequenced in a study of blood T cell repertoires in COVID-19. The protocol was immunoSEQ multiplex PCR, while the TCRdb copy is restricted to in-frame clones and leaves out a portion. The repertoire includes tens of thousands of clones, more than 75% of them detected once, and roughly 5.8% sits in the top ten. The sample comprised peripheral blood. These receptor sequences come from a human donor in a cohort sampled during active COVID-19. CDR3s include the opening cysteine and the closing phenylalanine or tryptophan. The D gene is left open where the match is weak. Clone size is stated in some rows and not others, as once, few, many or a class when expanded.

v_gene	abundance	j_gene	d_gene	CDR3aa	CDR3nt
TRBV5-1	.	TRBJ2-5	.	CASSFSQGGGGETQYF	TGCGCCAGCAGCTTTTCGCAGGGTGGTGGTGGAGAGACCCAGTACTTC
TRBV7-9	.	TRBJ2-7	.	CASSLGAGWNYEQYF	TGTGCCAGCAGCTTAGGTGCGGGATGGAACTACGAGCAGTACTTC
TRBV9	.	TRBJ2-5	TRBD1	CASSVEGQGVRETQYF	TGTGCCAGCAGCGTAGAGGGACAGGGTGTTAGAGAGACCCAGTACTTC
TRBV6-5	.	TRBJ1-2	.	CAITAPPEGSYGYTF	TGTGCCATCACCGCCCCGCCCGAGGGTAGCTATGGCTACACCTTC
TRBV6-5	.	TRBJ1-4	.	CATLTAAGSEKLFF	TGTGCCACCCTTACAGCTGCCGGGAGTGAAAAACTGTTTTTT
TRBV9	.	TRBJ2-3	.	CASSPFRGASGDTQYF	TGTGCCAGCAGCCCGTTTCGGGGTGCCAGTGGAGATACGCAGTATTTT
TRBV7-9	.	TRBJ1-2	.	CASRLLQSGVNYGYTF	TGTGCCAGCAGGCTGCTCCAAAGCGGGGTGAACTATGGCTACACCTTC
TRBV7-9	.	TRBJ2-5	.	CASKMGARSTQYF	TGTGCCAGCAAGATGGGGGCTAGGTCGACCCAGTACTTC
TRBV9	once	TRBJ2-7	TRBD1	CASSLRQGPYEQYF	TGTGCCAGCAGCCTACGACAGGGTCCCTACGAGCAGTACTTC
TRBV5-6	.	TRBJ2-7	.	CASSLYYPYEQYF	TGTGCCAGCAGCTTGTACTACCCCTACGAGCAGTACTTC
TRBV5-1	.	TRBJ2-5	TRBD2	CASGGGGTQETQYF	TGCGCCAGCGGCGGCGGGGGGACGCAAGAGACCCAGTACTTC
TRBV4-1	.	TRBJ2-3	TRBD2	CASSQGSSGSTDTQYF	TGCGCCAGCAGCCAAGGGAGTAGCGGGAGCACAGATACGCAGTATTTT
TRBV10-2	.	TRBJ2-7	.	CAVESGATTYEQYF	TGCGCCGTCGAATCAGGGGCTACCACCTACGAGCAGTACTTC
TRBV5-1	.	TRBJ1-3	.	CASSLGTDSGNTIYF	TGCGCCAGCAGCTTGGGGACAGACTCTGGAAACACCATATATTTT
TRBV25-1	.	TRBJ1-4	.	CASRGGPGKLFF	TGTGCCAGCAGGGGGGGGCCAGGAAAACTGTTTTTT
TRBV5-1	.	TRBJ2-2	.	CASSFANTGELFF	TGCGCCAGCAGCTTCGCGAACACCGGGGAGCTGTTTTTT
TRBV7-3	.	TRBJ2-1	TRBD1	CASSPRGQPSSYNEQFF	TGTGCCAGCAGTCCCCGGGGACAGCCGAGCTCCTACAATGAGCAGTTCTTC
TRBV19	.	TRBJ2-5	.	CASSMITGTPQETQYF	TGTGCCAGTAGTATGATAACCGGGACACCACAAGAGACCCAGTACTTC
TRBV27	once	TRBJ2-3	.	CATGSLESSDTQYF	TGTGCCACCGGGTCGTTAGAAAGCTCAGATACGCAGTATTTT
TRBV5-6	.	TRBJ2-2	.	CASSPVWSFPNTGELFF	TGTGCCAGCAGCCCCGTTTGGAGTTTTCCGAACACCGGGGAGCTGTTTTTT
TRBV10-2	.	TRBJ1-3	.	CASSDGSGNTIYF	TGCGCCAGCAGTGACGGCTCTGGAAACACCATATATTTT
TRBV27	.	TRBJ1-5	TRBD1	CASSSRSTGGHQPQHF	TGTGCCAGCAGTTCCCGATCTACAGGGGGCCATCAGCCCCAGCATTTT
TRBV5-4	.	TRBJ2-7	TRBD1	CASSLTGGTYEQYF	TGTGCCAGCAGCTTGACAGGGGGGACCTACGAGCAGTACTTC
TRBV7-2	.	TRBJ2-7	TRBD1	CASSSDRIPYEQYF	TGTGCCAGCAGCTCGGACAGGATCCCATACGAGCAGTACTTC
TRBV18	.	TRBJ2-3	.	CASSPNRAYTDTQYF	TGTGCCAGCTCACCGAACAGGGCGTACACAGATACGCAGTATTTT
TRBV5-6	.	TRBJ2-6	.	CASSQTKTVFSGANVLTF	TGTGCCAGCAGCCAAACAAAGACAGTTTTCTCTGGGGCCAACGTCCTGACTTTC
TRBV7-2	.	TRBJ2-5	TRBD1	CASSGKRTGSQETQYF	TGTGCCAGCAGCGGAAAGAGGACAGGGTCGCAAGAGACCCAGTACTTC
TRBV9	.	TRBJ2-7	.	CASSAGQGSYHEQYF	TGTGCCAGCAGCGCGGGACAAGGGTCATATCACGAGCAGTACTTC
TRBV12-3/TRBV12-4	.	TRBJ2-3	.	CASSLPLGAQYF	TGTGCCAGCAGCCTCCCCTTAGGAGCGCAGTATTTT
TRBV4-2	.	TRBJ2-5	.	CASSQEQYQETQYF	TGTGCCAGCAGCCAGGAGCAATACCAAGAGACCCAGTACTTC
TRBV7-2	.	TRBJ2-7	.	CASSPGQIPSYEQYF	TGTGCCAGCAGCCCCGGACAAATTCCTTCCTACGAGCAGTACTTC
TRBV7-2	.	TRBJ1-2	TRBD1	CASSATGYYGYTF	TGTGCCAGCAGCGCGACAGGGTACTATGGCTACACCTTC
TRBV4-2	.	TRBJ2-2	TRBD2	CASSSTSGALGELFF	TGTGCCAGCAGCTCTACTAGCGGGGCTTTAGGGGAGCTGTTTTTT
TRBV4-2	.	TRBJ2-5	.	CASSQAVFGLGETQYF	TGTGCCAGCAGCCAGGCCGTTTTCGGCCTCGGGGAGACCCAGTACTTC
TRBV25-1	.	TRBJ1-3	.	CASSEPGSGNTIYF	TGTGCCAGCAGTGAACCCGGCTCTGGAAACACCATATATTTT
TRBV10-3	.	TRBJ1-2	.	CANGDNSYGYTF	TGTGCCAACGGGGACAACAGCTATGGCTACACCTTC
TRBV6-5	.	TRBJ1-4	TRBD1	CASSSDRDREKLFF	TGTGCCAGCAGTTCTGACCGGGACAGGGAAAAACTGTTTTTT
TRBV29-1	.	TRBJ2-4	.	CSVGGDFLAKNIQYF	TGCAGCGTTGGGGGGGACTTCCTAGCCAAAAACATTCAGTACTTC
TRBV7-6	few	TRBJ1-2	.	CASSLDSGGYGYTF	TGTGCCAGCAGCTTAGACAGCGGAGGGTATGGCTACACCTTC
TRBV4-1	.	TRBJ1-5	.	CASSRGDFGNQPQHF	TGCGCCAGCAGCCGGGGCGATTTTGGCAATCAGCCCCAGCATTTT
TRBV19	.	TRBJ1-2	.	CASSGDAGSARGYTF	TGTGCCAGTAGTGGGGATGCGGGCTCCGCGAGGGGCTACACCTTC
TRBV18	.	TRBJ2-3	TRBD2	CASSPGTSEDTQYF	TGTGCCAGCTCACCGGGGACTAGCGAAGATACGCAGTATTTT
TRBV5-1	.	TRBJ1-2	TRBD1	CASSLYRDRGYGYTF	TGCGCCAGCAGCTTGTACCGGGACAGGGGATATGGCTACACCTTC
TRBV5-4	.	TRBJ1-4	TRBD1	CASSRLTGGVEKLFF	TGTGCCAGCAGCCGACTCACAGGGGGTGTTGAAAAACTGTTTTTT
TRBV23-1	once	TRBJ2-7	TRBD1	CASSPSSTGADSEQYF	TGCGCCAGCAGTCCGTCTTCGACAGGGGCCGATAGCGAGCAGTACTTC
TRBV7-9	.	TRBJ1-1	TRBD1	CASSPRPGGNTEAFF	TGTGCCAGCAGCCCCCGTCCAGGGGGAAACACTGAAGCTTTCTTT
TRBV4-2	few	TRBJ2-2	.	CASSQESGNTGELFF	TGTGCCAGCAGCCAAGAGTCAGGGAACACCGGGGAGCTGTTTTTT